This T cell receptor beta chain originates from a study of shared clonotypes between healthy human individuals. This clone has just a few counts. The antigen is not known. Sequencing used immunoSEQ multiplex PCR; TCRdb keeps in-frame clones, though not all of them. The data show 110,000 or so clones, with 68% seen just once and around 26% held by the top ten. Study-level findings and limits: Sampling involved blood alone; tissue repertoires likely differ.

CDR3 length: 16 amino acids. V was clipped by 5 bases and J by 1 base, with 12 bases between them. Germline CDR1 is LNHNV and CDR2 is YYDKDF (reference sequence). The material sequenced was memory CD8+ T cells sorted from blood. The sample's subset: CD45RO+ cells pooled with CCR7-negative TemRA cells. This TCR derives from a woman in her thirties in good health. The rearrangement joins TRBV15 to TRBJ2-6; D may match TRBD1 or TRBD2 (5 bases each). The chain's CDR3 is CATSEGRQSGANVLTF. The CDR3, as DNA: TGTGCCACCAGCGAGGGTCGACAGTCTGGGGCCAACGTCCTGACTTTC.